A single sample is the source of the 21 T cell receptor beta chains below, sequenced in a study of low-dose radiotherapy and immunotherapy resistance in tumors. cDNA synthesis used a TRAV/TRBV-specific primer set for both chains. Amplification, which lasted roughly 22 PCR cycles, used a constant-region primer and V-primer adapter to amplify TCRs. One entry per CDR3 protein results from TCRdb running MiXCR on the reads. The sample lists 15,000 to 20,000 distinct CDR3 sequences, around two thirds occurring once. Source of these receptors: a human donor with advanced metastatic prostate, ovarian, gallbladder or colorectal cancer (not recorded which). This table probably holds off-target reads from a library built for another chain.

The CDR3 bases are TGCGCCAGCAGCCAAGTAGGGGATATGAACACTGAAGCTTTCTTT. It codes for CASSQVGDMNTEAFF. J is TRBJ1-1 and V is TRBV4-3, with TRBD1 as a possible D gene (5 bases). V was pared by 1 base and J by 0 bases, with 9 bases between. CDR3 size: 15 residues. Germline values: CDR1 LGHNA, CDR2 YSLEER.

The chain joins TRBV4-2 to TRBJ1-2; D is uncertain. V gave up 4 bases and J gave up 2 bases, with 11 bases separating them. The germline V gene has CDR1 LGHNA and CDR2 YNFKEQ. The CDR3 contains 14 residues. As DNA, the CDR3 is TGTGCCAGCAGCCCGCTGGAGGTCAACTATGGCTACACCTTC. Protein sequence: CASSPLEVNYGYTF.

This chain uses TRBV29-1 with TRBJ2-1; TRBD2 might be the D (5 bases). The germline gives CDR1 SQVTM, CDR2 ANQGSEA. The CDR3 runs to 14 residues. Trimming pared 6 bases from V and 0 bases from J, leaving 12 bases between. The CDR3 spells CSVDSGTSYNEQFF. CDR3 DNA sequence: TGCAGCGTGGACTCCGGCACCTCCTACAATGAGCAGTTCTTC.

The gene calls are TRBV19 and TRBJ2-2; the D is unclear. Between the trimmed V and J ends, which lost 8 bases and 4 bases, there was a span of 14 bases. There are 14 residues in the CDR3. The V gene's germline CDR1 is LNHDA and CDR2 SQIVND (reference sequence). The CDR3 reads CASAPTASTGELFF. Written as DNA, the CDR3 is TGTGCCAGTGCGCCTACCGCGAGCACCGGGGAGCTGTTTTTT.

The CDR3 sequence: CASSLSGAKNIQYF. The CDR3 DNA sequence: TGTGCCAGCAGCTTATCGGGAGCCAAAAACATTCAGTACTTC. V gene TRBV11-2 combines with J gene TRBJ2-4; no definite D call. The germline V gene encodes CDR1 SGHAT and CDR2 FQNNGV. Trimming stripped 2 bases from V and 0 bases from J, with 5 bases between. There are 14 residues in the CDR3.

The rearrangement joins TRBV5-6 to TRBJ2-2, with 10 bases that match TRBD2. V lost 4 bases to trimming and J lost 1 base; unmatched junction nucleotides: 7. The CDR3 has 17 amino acids. Germline assignment: CDR1 SGHDT and CDR2 YYEEEE. The CDR3 DNA reads as TGTGCCAGCAGCCGTTGGACTAGCGGCCTGAACACCGGGGAGCTGTTTTTT. Amino acid sequence: CASSRWTSGLNTGELFF. Based on the CDR3 plus reference TRBV5-6 and TRBJ2-2, the full variable domain is DAGVTQSPTHLIKTRGQQVTLRCSPKSGHDTVSWYQQALGQGPQFIFQYYEEEERQRGNFPDRFSGHQFPNYSSELNVNALLLGDSALYLCASSRWTSGLNTGELFFGEGSRLTVL.

This clonotype turned up a few times. The CDR3 here is CASSSGQMNTEAFF. CDR3 in DNA: TGCGCCAGCAGCTCGGGACAGATGAACACTGAAGCTTTCTTT. V and J are TRBV5-1 and TRBJ1-1; the match to TRBD1 covers 7 bases. Losses at the gene ends were 3 bases for V and 0 bases for J; bases not matched to a gene: 2. Germline-derived CDR1 and CDR2 are SGHRS and YFSETQ. This CDR3 is 14 amino acids long.

To note about this clonotype: The junction and the germline gene differ at one end; a read error may be behind it. The chain joins TRBV5-3 to TRBJ1-4, with D perhaps TRBD1 (5 bases). TRBV5-3 is an open reading frame whose function is uncertain. The CDR3 covers 15 residues. CDR3 protein: CASSLGRRSNEKLFF. The CDR3 DNA sequence: TGTGCCAGCAGCTTGGGACGGAGGTCGAATGAAAAACTGTTTTTT.

The rearrangement uses TRBV11-1 and TRBJ2-7; 8 nucleotides match TRBD1. The CDR3 is 15 amino acids. Trimming took 5 bases from V and 2 from J; bases not matched to a gene: 8. Germline loops: CDR1 SGHAT, CDR2 FQDESV (reference sequence). The CDR3 protein is CASSPGQGRAYEQYF. The CDR3, as DNA: TGTGCCAGCAGCCCCGGACAGGGAAGGGCCTACGAGCAGTACTTC.

The chain uses TRBV6-1 and TRBJ2-2, with no clear D. The CDR3 runs 14 residues. Deletions cut 6 bases from V and 1 base from J, with 9 bases between. CDR1 and CDR2 from the germline V gene are MNHNS and SASEGT. In DNA, the CDR3 is TGTGCCAGCAGGATAACAGTGAACACCGGGGAGCTGTTTTTT. As protein: CASRITVNTGELFF.

The V gene is TRBV12-3 or TRBV12-4, the J gene TRBJ2-7; 9 bases agree with TRBD1. V lost 3 bases and J lost 0; bases outside the gene matches: 9. The CDR3 covers 17 residues. CDR3 nucleotides: TGTGCCAGCAGTTTGTCTGGCGGGACAGGGAGCTCCTACGAGCAGTACTTC. This gives the protein CASSLSGGTGSSYEQYF.

The gene calls are TRBV4-1 and TRBJ2-7; D assignment may be TRBD1 or TRBD2 (5 bases each). CDR1 and CDR2 (germline): MGHRA, YSYEKL. V lost 0 bases to trimming and J lost 8 bases, with 14 bases between them. The CDR3 is made up of 14 amino acids. The CDR3 sequence is CASSQERDANQQYF. DNA for the CDR3: TGCGCCAGCAGCCAAGAGAGGGACGCCAACCAGCAGTACTTC.

This clonotype has only a few counts. The chain links TRBV19 to TRBJ2-5; TRBD1 agrees at 8 bases. V trimming: 5 bases; J trimming: 1 base; junction bases outside the gene matches: 9. This CDR3 has 16 amino acids. Germline V gives CDR1 LNHDA, CDR2 SQIVND (reference sequence). CDR3 DNA: TGTGCCAGTAGTCAGTTGGTACAGGGGGTCCAAGAGACCCAGTACTTC. Its translation: CASSQLVQGVQETQYF.

The chain is built from TRBV12-3 or TRBV12-4 and TRBJ2-2, with 9 bases matching TRBD2. This CDR3 contains 16 residues. Losses at the gene ends were 2 bases for V and 6 bases for J; bases not matched to a gene: 7. CDR3 coding DNA: TGTGCCAGCAGTTTAAGTAGCGGGAGATCGGCCGGGGAGCTGTTTTTT. Its protein product is CASSLSSGRSAGELFF.

This clonotype appeared once. V gene TRBV12-3 or TRBV12-4 combines with J gene TRBJ2-7; unclear D gene. The CDR3 covers 12 residues. V shed 6 bases and J shed 2 bases, with 8 bases lying between them. The CDR3 coding sequence is TGTGCCAGCAGAGACCGAACCTACGAGCAGTACTTC. It is translated as CASRDRTYEQYF.

This clonotype is a singleton in its sample. The chain has TRBV25-1 and TRBJ1-4; 7 bases are shared with TRBD1. This CDR3 contains 17 residues. V lost 5 bases to trimming and J lost 0 bases; unmatched junction nucleotides: 9. The germline V gene has CDR1 MGHDK and CDR2 SYGVNS. In DNA form, the CDR3 reads TGTGCCAGCAGTTACTGGACAGGCAAAGCAACTAATGAAAAACTGTTTTTT. Amino acid sequence: CASSYWTGKATNEKLFF. The full variable domain, rest sourced from reference TRBV25-1 and TRBJ1-4, is EADIYQTPRYLVIGTGKKITLECSQTMGHDKMYWYQQDPGMELHLIHYSYGVNSTEKGDLSSESTVSRIRTEHFPLTLESARPSHTSQYLCASSYWTGKATNEKLFFGSGTQLSVL.

The V call is TRBV11-2, the J call TRBJ2-5, with D possibly called TRBD1 or TRBD2 (5 bases each). In germline, CDR1 is SGHAT, CDR2 FQNNGV. Trimming stripped 5 bases from V and 7 bases from J, with 14 bases between. The CDR3 runs 13 residues. CDR3 protein: CASSPAAGTTQYF. In DNA form, the CDR3 reads TGTGCCAGCAGCCCGGCCGCAGGGACGACCCAGTACTTC.

The chain joins TRBV7-9 to TRBJ2-1, with D maybe TRBD2 (6 bases). Per the germline V gene, CDR1 is SEHNR and CDR2 is FQNEAQ (reference sequence). This CDR3 spans 15 amino acids. Trimming cost V 2 bases and J 12 bases, with 20 bases left between them. The CDR3 bases are TGTGCCAGCAGCTTAAGTTCTACGGGAGAGGCGTCGCAGTTCTTC. Translating it yields CASSLSSTGEASQFF.

J is TRBJ2-5 and V is TRBV19; 9 bases are a match to TRBD2. This CDR3 is built from 16 residues. Germline CDR1 LNHDA, CDR2 SQIVND (reference sequence). The junction had 16 bases not matched to a gene; V was cut back by 10 bases and J by 4 bases. The CDR3 coding sequence is TGTGCCACCTCGGACAAACTAGCGGGCGGGGGAGAGACCCAGTACTTC. This gives the protein CATSDKLAGGGETQYF.

The chain links TRBV6-1 to TRBJ2-1; tentative D call: TRBD2 (6 bases). CDR1 and CDR2 (germline): MNHNS, SASEGT. V lost 5 bases, J lost 7 bases, and 21 bases lay in between. The CDR3 sequence is 16 residues long. The CDR3 DNA reads TGTGCCAGCAGTAGTCCGGGACTCCCAAAGAGGAATGAGCAGTTCTTC. Translated, it gives CASSSPGLPKRNEQFF.

A few counts support this clonotype. CDR3 amino acids: CASSGSSYNEQFF. CDR3 DNA sequence: TGTGCCAGCAGTGGCAGCTCCTACAATGAGCAGTTCTTC. The chain uses TRBV2 and TRBJ2-1; D is uncertain. Germline V lookup: CDR1 SNHLY, CDR2 FYNNEI. CDR3 length equals 13 residues. V dropped 4 bases and J dropped 0 bases, with 4 bases sitting between them. The variable domain in full, completed from reference TRBV2 and TRBJ2-1, reads EPEVTQTPSHQVTQMGQEVILRCVPISNHLYFYWYRQILGQKVEFLVSFYNNEISEKSEIFDDQFSVERPDGSNFTLKIRSTKLEDSAMYFCASSGSSYNEQFFGPGTRLTVL.